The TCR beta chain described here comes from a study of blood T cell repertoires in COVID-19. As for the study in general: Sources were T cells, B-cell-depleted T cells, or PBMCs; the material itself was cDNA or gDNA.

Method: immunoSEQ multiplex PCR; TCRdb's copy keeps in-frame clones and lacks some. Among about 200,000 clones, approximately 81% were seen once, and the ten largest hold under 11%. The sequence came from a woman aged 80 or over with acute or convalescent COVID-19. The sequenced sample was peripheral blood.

CDR3 amino acids: CASSVKSGFTDTQYF. In nucleotides, the CDR3 is TGTGCCAGCAGCGTAAAGAGCGGATTCACAGATACGCAGTATTTT. V is TRBV9 and J is TRBJ2-3, with TRBD2 as a possible D gene (5 bases). V lost 1 base, J lost 2 bases, and 11 bases lay in between. Germline V gene sequence: CDR1 SGDLS, CDR2 YYNGEE. The length of the CDR3 is 15 residues.